This T cell receptor beta chain was identified in a study of cytomegalovirus exposure and HLA in healthy donors. PCR involved 60 Vbeta and 13 Jbeta primers. Authors' methods: The authors later counted some 76 million unique TCR beta chains, some 12 million of them shared. Sequencing was performed with immunoSEQ multiplex PCR; in TCRdb, only in-frame clones are kept and a portion is missing. The V and J calls and the clone size are those of that table, but D and trimming were determined from the DNA. The sample lists hundreds of thousands of clones; about 80% were seen once. This CDR3 comprises 15 residues. Germline V CDR1 and CDR2: SGHTS, YDEGEE. V lost 1 base and J 3 bases, leaving 11 bases between the germline ends.

Specimen: PBMCs. This chain joins TRBV5-8 and TRBJ1-3; the D is unclear. The TCR originated in a woman aged 60-75 years in good health and CMV-seropositive. The CDR3 region is CASSLWRGSGNTIYF. The CDR3, as DNA: TGTGCCAGCAGCTTGTGGCGAGGTAGTGGAAACACCATATATTTT.